The 19 T cell receptor beta chains given below trace back to one sample, sequenced in a study of blood T cell repertoires in COVID-19. The table came from immunoSEQ multiplex PCR; TCRdb's copy has only in-frame clones and leaves some out. The sample includes some 330,000 clones, 80% to 90% seen only once; the top ten take around 5%. The sample was PBMCs or T cells enriched from blood (not recorded which). The receptors were sampled from a man between 25 and 39 years old who had recovered from COVID-19.

The chain links TRBV24-1 to TRBJ1-2; 10 bases map to TRBD1. The CDR3 consists of 13 residues. The germline gives CDR1 KGHDR, CDR2 SFDVKD. Trimming cost V 4 bases and J 7 bases; bases outside gene matches: 2. Written as DNA, the CDR3 is TGTGCCACCAGTGACTGGACAGGGGGTGGCTACACCTTC. Amino acids: CATSDWTGGGYTF.

J is TRBJ1-1 and V is TRBV2, with TRBD1 matching 10 bases. The germline CDR1 and CDR2 sequences are SNHLY and FYNNEI. V lost 4 bases, J lost 5 bases, and 4 bases stayed unmatched. The CDR3 is 14 residues long. The CDR3 loop reads CASSGDRGWTEAFF. The DNA of the CDR3 is TGTGCCAGCAGTGGGGACAGGGGATGGACTGAAGCTTTCTTT.

The rearrangement uses TRBV18 and TRBJ1-5; the match to TRBD1 covers 8 bases. Germline lookup yields CDR1 KGHSH and CDR2 LQKENI. The length of the CDR3 is 15 residues. V trimming: 2 bases; J trimming: 4 bases; junction bases outside the gene matches: 4. In nucleotides, the CDR3 is TGTGCCAGCTCACCAGTTGACAGGGGTAATCAGCCCCAGCATTTT. This sequence encodes CASSPVDRGNQPQHF.

This chain connects TRBV19 to TRBJ1-5, with a weak D call TRBD1 (6 bases). The germline V gene has CDR1 LNHDA and CDR2 SQIVND (reference sequence). The ends were cut back, 4 bases at V and 7 bases at J, with 17 bases in the middle. This CDR3 has 15 amino acids. The CDR3 protein is CASSRKGGIPQPQHF. CDR3 nucleotides: TGTGCCAGTAGTAGGAAAGGGGGTATCCCCCAGCCCCAGCATTTT.

The chain employs TRBV4-1 and TRBJ2-4; 9 positions match TRBD1. The CDR3 runs to 15 residues. Germline CDR1 reads MGHRA; CDR2 reads YSYEKL. With 2 bases clipped from V and 11 bases from J, the junction kept 10 bases outside the gene matches. DNA for the CDR3: TGCGCCAGCAGCCAAAACCGGGACAGGGAAGGCGTTCAGTACTTC. Translation gives CASSQNRDREGVQYF.

This clone was detected only once. The V call is TRBV28, the J call TRBJ2-7; D is undetermined. This CDR3 contains 11 residues. The germline gives CDR1 MDHEN, CDR2 SYDVKM. V lost 5 bases and J lost 4, with 6 bases in between. As DNA, the CDR3 is TGTGCCAGCAGTAACTTATACGAGCAGTACTTC. Translated, it gives CASSNLYEQYF.

The chain recombines TRBV5-1 with TRBJ1-4; D may be TRBD1 (6 bases). The germline gives CDR1 SGHRS, CDR2 YFSETQ. Trimming stripped 4 bases from V and 7 bases from J, with 17 bases between. This CDR3 is 15 amino acids long. DNA for the CDR3: TGCGCCAGCAGCAGATCACAGGGCCGGATTGAAAAACTGTTTTTT. Translation: CASSRSQGRIEKLFF.

Written as DNA, the CDR3 is TGTGCCAGCAGTGAAAAGGGCAGGGTGGGCTACACCTTC. Its translation: CASSEKGRVGYTF. This chain links TRBV25-1 with TRBJ1-2, with D maybe TRBD1 (5 bases). Germline CDR1 MGHDK, CDR2 SYGVNS. CDR3 size: 13 residues. Trimming pared 2 bases from V and 8 bases from J, leaving 12 bases between.

The CDR3 DNA follows: TGTGCCAGTACCCCCGGGACAGGGCTATATGGCTACACCTTC. Amino acid sequence: CASTPGTGLYGYTF. The V call is TRBV19, the J call TRBJ1-2, with 9 bases identical to TRBD1. The J segment lost 5 bases and the V segment lost 7 bases, leaving 8 bases of the junction unmatched. The CDR3 totals 14 residues. The germline V gene has CDR1 LNHDA and CDR2 SQIVND (reference sequence).

This rearrangement joins TRBV28 to TRBJ1-2, with a weak D call TRBD1 (5 bases). This CDR3 has 14 residues. With 4 bases removed from V and 5 bases from J, the gap between germline ends came to 14 bases. Germline assignment: CDR1 MDHEN and CDR2 SYDVKM. CDR3 region: CASSSGGVWYGYTF. The DNA of the CDR3 is TGTGCCAGCAGTTCCGGAGGGGTTTGGTATGGCTACACCTTC.

The chain combines TRBV6-5 with TRBJ2-2; a possible D gene is TRBD1 (6 bases). V lost 6 bases and J lost 6, with 8 bases in between. Germline lookup yields CDR1 MNHEY and CDR2 SVGAGI. The length of the CDR3 is 12 residues. The chain's CDR3 is CASSQGSGELFF. The CDR3 nucleotides read TGTGCCAGCAGCCAGGGGTCCGGGGAGCTGTTTTTT.

This chain joins TRBV21-1 and TRBJ1-1; the D call of TRBD1 is as the table states it, not checked on the DNA. TRBV21-1 is a pseudogene locus. This CDR3 spans 19 amino acids. CDR3 bases: TGTGCCAGCAGCAAAGCGCTTTTACGAGACAGGGGAAGGAACACTGAAGCTTTCTTT. It yields the protein CASSKALLRDRGRNTEAFF.

The chain joins TRBV6-5 to TRBJ2-2; tentative D call: TRBD1 (7 bases). Germline lookup yields CDR1 MNHEY and CDR2 SVGAGI. Trimming left V 4 bases short and J 4 bases short, with 16 bases between. CDR3 length: 16 amino acids. The DNA for the CDR3 is TGTGCCAGCAGTTCCACAGGGGTGGGGGGCACCGGGGAGCTGTTTTTT. Translated: CASSSTGVGGTGELFF.

J is TRBJ2-1 and V is TRBV2; 9 bases match TRBD1. Trimming at V came to 2 bases and at J to 0 bases, leaving 8 bases not matched to a gene. Germline V gene sequence: CDR1 SNHLY, CDR2 FYNNEI. This CDR3 is 18 amino acids long. The CDR3 sequence: CASSETRTGESSYNEQFF. The CDR3 nucleotides are TGTGCCAGCAGTGAAACGAGGACAGGGGAAAGCTCCTACAATGAGCAGTTCTTC.

This chain's CDR3 is CASSERLAGGLDTQYF. The CDR3 DNA reads as TGTGCCAGCAGCGAAAGGCTAGCGGGGGGCCTAGATACGCAGTATTTT. The V and J genes are TRBV2 and TRBJ2-3, with 11 bases identical to TRBD2. V trimming: 6 bases; J trimming: 5 bases; junction bases outside the gene matches: 10. Germline V CDR1 and CDR2: SNHLY, FYNNEI. The CDR3 runs to 16 residues.

The chain is built from TRBV6-1 and TRBJ1-2; D may be TRBD1 (5 bases). V was clipped by 1 base and J by 8 bases, with 20 bases between them. This CDR3 is built from 16 residues. From germline, CDR1 is MNHNS and CDR2 SASEGT. CDR3 coding DNA: TGTGCCAGCAGTGAAGATCGTTGGGGCAGTCGGTACGGCTACACCTTC. As protein: CASSEDRWGSRYGYTF.

The chain employs TRBV24-1 and TRBJ2-1; 9 nucleotides align to TRBD1. The CDR3 has 18 residues. Germline CDR1 is KGHDR and CDR2 is SFDVKD. V trimming: 9 bases; J trimming: 5 bases; junction bases outside the gene matches: 19. The CDR3 DNA follows: TGTGCCACCTCGACGGGACAGGGATTATCTTTTTGGAACAATGAGCAGTTCTTC. Its protein is CATSTGQGLSFWNNEQFF.

The count of this clone is one. The chain links TRBV11-2 to TRBJ2-7; TRBD2 agrees at 7 bases. J lost 9 bases, V lost 1 base, and 9 bases had no gene match. Germline V gene lookup returns CDR1 SGHAT and CDR2 FQNNGV. The CDR3 is made up of 14 amino acids. The chain's CDR3 is CASSLAAGVRRQYF. The CDR3 DNA is TGTGCCAGCAGCTTAGCGGCGGGGGTTCGGAGGCAGTACTTC.

The chain recombines TRBV30 with TRBJ1-3; weak D call: TRBD1 (6 bases). Trimming cost V 5 bases and J 2 bases, with 13 bases left between them. The CDR3 has 14 amino acids. The germline CDR1 and CDR2 sequences are GTSNPN and SVGIG (reference sequence). Written as DNA, the CDR3 is TGTGCCTGGTCTCTGGGGGCGGCTGGAAACACCATATATTTT. This sequence encodes CAWSLGAAGNTIYF.